This TCR beta chain was captured by sequencing in a study of graft-versus-host responses after intestinal transplantation. Study-wide context: After anti-thymocyte globulin induction, recipients took tacrolimus and steroids for approximately three years.

Measured with immunoSEQ multiplex PCR; TCRdb has only the in-frame clones, and not every one. Counted here are about 41,000 clones, 85% to 95% occurring once; the ten biggest clones make up approximately 0.54%. Points from the study as a whole: GvH clones surfaced in recipient marrow, some emerging earlier in ileum or blood.

A note on this clone: What it recognizes is unknown.

The sequence came from a human donor who was the organ donor for an intestinal transplant. The sequencing used unstimulated CD8+ T cells sorted from spleen or lymph node cells, collected before transplant.

The CDR3 DNA reads as TGCGCCAGCAGCGATCCGGACAGGGGGCTATCGGCTTTCTTT. Protein product: CASSDPDRGLSAFF. The chain is built from TRBV5-1 and TRBJ1-1, with 11 nucleotides matching TRBD1. The V segment lost 4 bases and the J segment 11 bases; nucleotides outside the gene matches: 10. Per the germline V gene, CDR1 is SGHRS and CDR2 is YFSETQ. CDR3 length equals 14 residues.